Detailed here is one T cell receptor (beta chain). Original processing notes: Estimated nucleated cell counts came from reference gene primer amplification. The method was immunoSEQ multiplex PCR; TCRdb's version includes in-frame clones alone and lacks a portion of them. The DNA was the basis for D and trimming; V, J and clone size are from that table. The profile shows around 80,000 clones, roughly 78% of them singletons. This entry comes from a study of blood T cell repertoires in COVID-19. This clonotype originated in a woman aged 70-85 years with acute or convalescent COVID-19. The material sequenced was peripheral blood.

CDR3 sequence (DNA): TGTGCCACCAGTGACCCCGGACTAGCGGGGGGGGGAAGGGATACGCAGTATTTT. Its translation: CATSDPGLAGGGRDTQYF. The chain carries TRBV24-1 and TRBJ2-3; 15 bases agree with TRBD2. Germline values: CDR1 KGHDR, CDR2 SFDVKD. This CDR3 comprises 18 residues. V lost 4 bases to trimming and J lost 6 bases; unmatched junction nucleotides: 10.